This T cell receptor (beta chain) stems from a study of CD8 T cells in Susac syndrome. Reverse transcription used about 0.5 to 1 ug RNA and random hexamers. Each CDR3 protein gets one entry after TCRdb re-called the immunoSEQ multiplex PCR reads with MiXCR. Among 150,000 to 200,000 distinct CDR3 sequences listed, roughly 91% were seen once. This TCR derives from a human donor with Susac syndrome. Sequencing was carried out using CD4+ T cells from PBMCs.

CDR3 residues: CASSYDSMGAFF. CDR3 coding DNA: TGTGCCAGCAGTTACGACTCGATGGGAGCTTTCTTT. The chain couples TRBV6-5 to TRBJ1-1, with D unresolved. Looked up from germline, CDR1 is MNHEY and CDR2 is SVGAGI. The CDR3 runs 12 residues. V was cut by 2 bases and J by 10 bases, with 11 bases left in between.